This T cell receptor (beta chain) appears in the sequencing data of a study of blood T cell repertoires in COVID-19. Across the whole study: The United States, Italy and Spain were the sources of the acute and convalescent COVID-19 samples. Sources were T cells, B-cell-depleted T cells, or PBMCs; the material itself was cDNA or gDNA.

The CDR3 totals 14 residues. Trimming removed 6 bases from V and 9 bases from J, with 18 bases in between. CDR1 and CDR2 from the germline V gene are MNHNY and SVGAGI (reference sequence). In the study's own analysis: For nucleated cells, counts were estimated from reference gene primer amplification. Generated by immunoSEQ multiplex PCR, the TCRdb table keeps only in-frame clones and is missing some. That table supplies the V and J calls and clone size; D and trimming were determined from the DNA. This repertoire shows roughly 260,000 clones, approximately 86% found once; its top ten account for about 10%.

The sequenced sample consisted of peripheral blood. This receptor was taken from a man aged 35 to 55 who had recovered from COVID-19. This rearrangement joins TRBV6-6 to TRBJ2-1; D is possibly TRBD2 (5 bases). The CDR3 loop is CASRRPRGEGEQFF. As DNA, the CDR3 is TGTGCCAGCAGACGTCCCCGGGGAGAGGGTGAGCAGTTCTTC.